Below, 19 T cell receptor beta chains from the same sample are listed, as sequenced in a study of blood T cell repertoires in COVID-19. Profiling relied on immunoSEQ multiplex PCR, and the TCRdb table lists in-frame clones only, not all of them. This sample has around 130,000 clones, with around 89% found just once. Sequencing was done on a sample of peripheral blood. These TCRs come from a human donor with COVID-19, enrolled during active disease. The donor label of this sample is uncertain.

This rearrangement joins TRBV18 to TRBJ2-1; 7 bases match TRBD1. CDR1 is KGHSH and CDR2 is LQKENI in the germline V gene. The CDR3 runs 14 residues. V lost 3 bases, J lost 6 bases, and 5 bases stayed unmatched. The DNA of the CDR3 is TGTGCCAGCTCACCTGGACAGGTAGTCAATGAGCAGTTCTTC. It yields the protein CASSPGQVVNEQFF.

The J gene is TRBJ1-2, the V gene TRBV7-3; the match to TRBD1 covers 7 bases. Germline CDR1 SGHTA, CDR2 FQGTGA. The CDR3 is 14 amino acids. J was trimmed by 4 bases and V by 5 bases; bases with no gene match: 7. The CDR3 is CASSELGTAYGYTF. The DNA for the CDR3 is TGTGCCAGCAGCGAACTGGGGACAGCCTATGGCTACACCTTC.

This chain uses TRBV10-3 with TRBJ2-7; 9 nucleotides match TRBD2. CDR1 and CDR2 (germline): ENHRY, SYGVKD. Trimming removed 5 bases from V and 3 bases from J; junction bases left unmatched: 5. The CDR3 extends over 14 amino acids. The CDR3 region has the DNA TGTGCCATCAGTTTTACAGCGGGGGGCTACGAGCAGTACTTC. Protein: CAISFTAGGYEQYF.

CDR3 sequence: CASSLDQVGNTEAFF. In DNA form, the CDR3 reads TGTGCCAGCAGCTTAGATCAAGTCGGGAACACTGAAGCTTTCTTT. The chain employs TRBV7-8 and TRBJ1-1, with D unclear. The CDR3 covers 15 residues. Trimming took off 1 base at V and 1 base at J, with 10 bases between the two ends. CDR1 and CDR2 (germline): SGHVS, FQNEAQ.

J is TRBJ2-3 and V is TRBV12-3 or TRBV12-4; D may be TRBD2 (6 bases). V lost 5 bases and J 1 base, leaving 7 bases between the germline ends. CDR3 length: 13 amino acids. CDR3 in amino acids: CASSPGGTDTQYF. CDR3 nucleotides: TGTGCCAGCAGTCCGGGGGGCACAGATACGCAGTATTTT.

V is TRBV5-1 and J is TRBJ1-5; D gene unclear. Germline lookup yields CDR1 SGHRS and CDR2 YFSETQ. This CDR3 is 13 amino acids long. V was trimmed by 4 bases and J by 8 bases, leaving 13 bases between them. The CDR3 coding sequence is TGCGCCAGCAGCGCCGTCAGCGGAGAGCCCCAGCATTTT. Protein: CASSAVSGEPQHF.

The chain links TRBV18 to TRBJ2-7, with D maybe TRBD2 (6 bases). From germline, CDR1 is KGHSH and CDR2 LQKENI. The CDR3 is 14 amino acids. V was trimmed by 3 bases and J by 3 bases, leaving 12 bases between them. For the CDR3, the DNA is TGTGCCAGCTCACCTGCGGGACTGCGCTACGAGCAGTACTTC. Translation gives CASSPAGLRYEQYF. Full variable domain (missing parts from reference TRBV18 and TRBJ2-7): NAGVMQNPRHLVRRRGQEARLRCSPMKGHSHVYWYRQLPEEGLKFMVYLQKENIIDESGMPKERFSAEFPKEGPSILRIQQVVRGDSAAYFCASSPAGLRYEQYFGPGTRLTVT.

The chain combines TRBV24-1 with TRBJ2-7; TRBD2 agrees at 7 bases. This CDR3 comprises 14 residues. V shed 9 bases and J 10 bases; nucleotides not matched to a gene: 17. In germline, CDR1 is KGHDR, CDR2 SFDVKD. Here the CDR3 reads CATSEGTSSAGQYF. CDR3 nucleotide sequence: TGTGCCACCTCAGAAGGGACGTCATCAGCGGGACAGTACTTC.

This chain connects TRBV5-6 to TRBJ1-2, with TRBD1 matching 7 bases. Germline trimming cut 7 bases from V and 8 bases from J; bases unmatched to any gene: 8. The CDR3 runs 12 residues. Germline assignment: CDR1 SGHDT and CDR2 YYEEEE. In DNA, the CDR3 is TGTGCCAGCCTAGGACAGGTTGGGGGCTACACCTTC. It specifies CASLGQVGGYTF.

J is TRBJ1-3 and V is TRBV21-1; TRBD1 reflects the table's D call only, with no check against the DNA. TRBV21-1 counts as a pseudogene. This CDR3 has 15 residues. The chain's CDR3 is CASSTRDKGRNTIYF. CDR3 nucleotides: TGTGCCAGCAGCACACGGGACAAAGGGAGAAACACCATATATTTT.

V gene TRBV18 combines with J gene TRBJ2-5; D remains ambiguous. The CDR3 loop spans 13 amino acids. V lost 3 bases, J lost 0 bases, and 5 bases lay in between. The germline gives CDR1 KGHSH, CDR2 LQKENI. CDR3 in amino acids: CASSPGNQETQYF. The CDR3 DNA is TGTGCCAGCTCACCGGGCAACCAAGAGACCCAGTACTTC. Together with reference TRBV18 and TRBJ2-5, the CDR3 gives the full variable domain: NAGVMQNPRHLVRRRGQEARLRCSPMKGHSHVYWYRQLPEEGLKFMVYLQKENIIDESGMPKERFSAEFPKEGPSILRIQQVVRGDSAAYFCASSPGNQETQYFGPGTRLLVL.

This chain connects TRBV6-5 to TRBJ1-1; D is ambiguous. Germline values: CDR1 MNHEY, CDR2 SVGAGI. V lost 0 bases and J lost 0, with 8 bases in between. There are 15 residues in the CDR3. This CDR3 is CASSYSSYMNTEAFF. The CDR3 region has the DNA TGTGCCAGCAGTTACTCGTCTTATATGAACACTGAAGCTTTCTTT.

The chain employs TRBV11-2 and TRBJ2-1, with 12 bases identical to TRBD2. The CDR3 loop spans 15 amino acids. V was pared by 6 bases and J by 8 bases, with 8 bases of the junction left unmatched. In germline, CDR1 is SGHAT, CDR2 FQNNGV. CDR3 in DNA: TGTGCCAGCAGTTTTGGGACTAGCGGGCGGGATGAGCAGTTCTTC. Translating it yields CASSFGTSGRDEQFF.

The CDR3 bases are TGTGCCAGCAGCCAAGAGGACAGCTCTAACTATGGCTACACCTTC. It translates to CASSQEDSSNYGYTF. J is TRBJ1-2 and V is TRBV4-2, with a weak D call TRBD1 (6 bases). The CDR3 is made up of 15 amino acids. V lost 0 bases and J lost 0, with 8 bases in between. CDR1 and CDR2 (germline): LGHNA, YNFKEQ.

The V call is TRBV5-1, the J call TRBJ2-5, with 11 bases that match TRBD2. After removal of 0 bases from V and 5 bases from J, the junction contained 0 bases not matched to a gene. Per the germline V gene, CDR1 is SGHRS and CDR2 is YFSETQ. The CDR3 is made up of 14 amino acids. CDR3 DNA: TGCGCCAGCAGCTTGGGGACTAGCGGGGAGACCCAGTACTTC. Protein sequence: CASSLGTSGETQYF.

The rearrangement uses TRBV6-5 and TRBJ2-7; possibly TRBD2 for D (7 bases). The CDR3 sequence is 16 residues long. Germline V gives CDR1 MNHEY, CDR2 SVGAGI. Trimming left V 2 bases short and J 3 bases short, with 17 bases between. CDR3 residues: CASSYGGVGGYYEQYF. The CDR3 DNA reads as TGTGCCAGCAGTTACGGGGGGGTCGGGGGCTACTACGAGCAGTACTTC.

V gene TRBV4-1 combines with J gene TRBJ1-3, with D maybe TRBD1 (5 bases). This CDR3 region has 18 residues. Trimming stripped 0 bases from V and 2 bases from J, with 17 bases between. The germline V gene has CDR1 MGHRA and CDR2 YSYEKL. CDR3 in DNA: TGCGCCAGCAGCCAAGAAAGGTCGCAGGGAACTGCTGGAAACACCATATATTTT. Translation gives CASSQERSQGTAGNTIYF.

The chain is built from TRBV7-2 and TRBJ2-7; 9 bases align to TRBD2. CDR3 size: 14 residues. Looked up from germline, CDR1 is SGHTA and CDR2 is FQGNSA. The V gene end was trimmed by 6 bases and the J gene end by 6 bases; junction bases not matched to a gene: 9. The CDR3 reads CASSPEREVPEQYF. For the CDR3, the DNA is TGTGCCAGCAGTCCCGAGCGGGAGGTTCCCGAGCAGTACTTC.

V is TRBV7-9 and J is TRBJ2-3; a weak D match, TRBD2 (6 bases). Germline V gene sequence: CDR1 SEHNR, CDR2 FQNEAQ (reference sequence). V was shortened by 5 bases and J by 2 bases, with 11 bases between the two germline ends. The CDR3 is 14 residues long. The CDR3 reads CASSAGLFTDTQYF. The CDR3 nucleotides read TGTGCCAGCAGCGCGGGACTCTTCACAGATACGCAGTATTTT.